The source of this T cell receptor (beta chain) is a study of post-analysis software for immune sequencing data. Study-wide background: Included among the disease courses, which were recorded for the cohort, were relapsing-remitting, secondary progressive and progressive-relapsing multiple sclerosis.

On this clonotype itself: Antigen specificity is unknown.

Tagging with unique molecular identifiers was a feature of the TCR beta cDNA libraries. One entry per CDR3 protein, called by TCRdb with MiXCR from the PCR reads. Of 150,000 to 200,000 distinct CDR3 sequences listed, roughly 35% are singletons. General study points: Multiple sclerosis patients showed significantly lower normalized Chao1 diversity than controls did. Relative to controls, patients had a handful of TRBV segments at higher frequency, with TRBV5-6, TRBV5-1 and TRBV20-1 among these. By F measure, samples from a shared preparation batch strongly co-clustered.

Germline CDR1 reads LGHDT; CDR2 reads YNNKEL (reference sequence). The CDR3 is made up of 16 amino acids. V trimming: 3 bases; J trimming: 6 bases; junction bases outside the gene matches: 11. The sequencing used blood, collected after autologous hematopoietic stem cell transplantation. This receptor was obtained from a girl aged 10-17 years with multiple sclerosis. The V gene is TRBV3-1, the J gene TRBJ2-1; 7 bases agree with TRBD1. This CDR3 reads CASSHLTGTACNEQFF. The CDR3, as DNA: TGTGCCAGCAGCCACCTAACCGGGACAGCCTGCAATGAGCAGTTCTTC.